The present entry profiles one TCR beta chain with its context. What it binds is not known. The source of the sample is a study of cytomegalovirus exposure and HLA in healthy donors. This table comes from immunoSEQ multiplex PCR, and its TCRdb copy is limited to in-frame clones, with some not included. In the table there are about 120,000 clones, about 90% of which are singletons. Study-wide findings and caveats: Published work reported that the classifier diagnosed cytomegalovirus status with high specificity and sensitivity.

The CDR3 has 19 residues. Germline loops: CDR1 SEHNR, CDR2 FQNEAQ (reference sequence). The V and J ends lost 1 base and 5 bases, in that order; junction bases with no gene match: 15. The source of this sequence is a woman in her late teens or twenties in good health and CMV-seronegative. J is TRBJ2-2 and V is TRBV7-9; TRBD2 matches 8 bases. The sequencing input was PBMCs. The CDR3 DNA is TGTGCCAGCAGCTTAGTACTAGCGGCTTCGACCGCCAAGACCGGGGAGCTGTTTTTT. Its translation: CASSLVLAASTAKTGELFF. Supplemented by reference TRBV7-9 and TRBJ2-2, the full variable domain reads DTGVSQNPRHKITKRGQNVTFRCDPISEHNRLYWYRQTLGQGPEFLTYFQNEAQLEKSRLLSDRFSAERPKGSFSTLEIQRTEQGDSAMYLCASSLVLAASTAKTGELFFGEGSRLTVL.